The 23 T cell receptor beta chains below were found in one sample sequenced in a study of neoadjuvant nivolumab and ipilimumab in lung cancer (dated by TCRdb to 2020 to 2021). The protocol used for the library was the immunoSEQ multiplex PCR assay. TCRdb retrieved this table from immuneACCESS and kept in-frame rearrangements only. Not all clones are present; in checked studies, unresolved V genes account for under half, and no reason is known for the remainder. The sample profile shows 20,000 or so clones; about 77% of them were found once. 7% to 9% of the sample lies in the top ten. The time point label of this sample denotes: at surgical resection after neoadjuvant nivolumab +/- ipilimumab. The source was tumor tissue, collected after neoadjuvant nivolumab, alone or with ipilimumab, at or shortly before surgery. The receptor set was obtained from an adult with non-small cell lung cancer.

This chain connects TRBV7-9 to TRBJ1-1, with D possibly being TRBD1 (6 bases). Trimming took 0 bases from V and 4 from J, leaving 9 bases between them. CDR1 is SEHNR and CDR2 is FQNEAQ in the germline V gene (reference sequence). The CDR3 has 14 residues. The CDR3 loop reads CASSLAGGGTEAFF. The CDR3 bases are TGTGCCAGCAGCTTAGCGGGAGGGGGCACTGAAGCTTTCTTT.

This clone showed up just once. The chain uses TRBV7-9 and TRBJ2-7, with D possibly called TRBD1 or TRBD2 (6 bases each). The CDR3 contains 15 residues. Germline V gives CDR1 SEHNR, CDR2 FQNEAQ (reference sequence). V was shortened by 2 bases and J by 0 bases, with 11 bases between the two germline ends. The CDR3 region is CASSLTGGGSYEQYF. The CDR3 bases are TGTGCCAGCAGCTTAACCGGGGGCGGCTCCTACGAGCAGTACTTC.

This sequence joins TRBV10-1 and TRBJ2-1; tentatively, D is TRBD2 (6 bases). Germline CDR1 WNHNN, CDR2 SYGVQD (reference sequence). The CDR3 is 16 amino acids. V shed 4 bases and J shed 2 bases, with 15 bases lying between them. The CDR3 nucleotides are TGCGCCAGCAGTGTGGGGGACTTGGCGCCCTACAATGAGCAGTTCTTC. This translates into CASSVGDLAPYNEQFF.

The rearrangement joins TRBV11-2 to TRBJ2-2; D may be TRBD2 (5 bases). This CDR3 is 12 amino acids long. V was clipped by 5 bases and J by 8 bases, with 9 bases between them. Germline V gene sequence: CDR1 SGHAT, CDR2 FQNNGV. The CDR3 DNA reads TGTGCCAGCAGCGTGCCGGGGGGGGAGCTGTTTTTT. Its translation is CASSVPGGELFF.

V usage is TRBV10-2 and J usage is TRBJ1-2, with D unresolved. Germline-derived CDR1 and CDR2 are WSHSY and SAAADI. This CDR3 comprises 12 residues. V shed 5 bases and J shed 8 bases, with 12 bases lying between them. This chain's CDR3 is CASSTLTGGYTF. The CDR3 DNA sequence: TGCGCCAGCAGTACTCTGACGGGCGGCTACACCTTC.

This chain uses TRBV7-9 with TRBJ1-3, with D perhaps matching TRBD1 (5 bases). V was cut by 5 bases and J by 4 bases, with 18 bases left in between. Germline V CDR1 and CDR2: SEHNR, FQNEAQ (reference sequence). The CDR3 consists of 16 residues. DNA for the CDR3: TGTGCCAGCAGCCTCAGGGCTGGGCAGCCAGGAAACACCATATATTTT. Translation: CASSLRAGQPGNTIYF.

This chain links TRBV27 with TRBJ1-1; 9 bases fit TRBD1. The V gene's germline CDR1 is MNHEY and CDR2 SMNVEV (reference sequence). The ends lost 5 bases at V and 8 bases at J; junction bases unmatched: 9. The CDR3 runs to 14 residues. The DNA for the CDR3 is TGTGCCAGCAGTAGGGACAGGGACCTTTTGGAAGCTTTCTTT. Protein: CASSRDRDLLEAFF.

The CDR3 DNA reads as TGTGCCAGCAGTGACCTCCGGGACGCTAATGAAAAACTGTTTTTT. Translating it yields CASSDLRDANEKLFF. The rearrangement joins TRBV6-1 to TRBJ1-4; possible D gene TRBD1, 5 bases. The CDR3 is made up of 15 amino acids. Trimming took 3 bases from V and 3 from J, leaving 11 bases between them. Germline loops: CDR1 MNHNS, CDR2 SASEGT.

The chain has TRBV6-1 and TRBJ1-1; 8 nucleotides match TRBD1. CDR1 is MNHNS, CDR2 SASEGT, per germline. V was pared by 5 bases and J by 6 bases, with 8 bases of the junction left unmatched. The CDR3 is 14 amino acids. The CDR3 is CASSIHRGGAEAFF. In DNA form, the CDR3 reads TGTGCCAGCAGTATCCACAGGGGGGGGGCTGAAGCTTTCTTT.

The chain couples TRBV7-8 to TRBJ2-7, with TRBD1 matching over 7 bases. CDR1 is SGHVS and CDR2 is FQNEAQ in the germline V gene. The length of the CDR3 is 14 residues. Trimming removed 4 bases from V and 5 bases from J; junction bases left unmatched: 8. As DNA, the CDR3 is TGTGCCAGCAGCTCAGTTTTAACAGGGGACGAGCAGTACTTC. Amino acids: CASSSVLTGDEQYF.

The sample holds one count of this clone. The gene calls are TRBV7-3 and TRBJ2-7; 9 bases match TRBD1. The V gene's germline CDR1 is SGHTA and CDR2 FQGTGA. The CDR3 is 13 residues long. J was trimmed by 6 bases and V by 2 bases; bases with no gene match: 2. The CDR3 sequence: CASSLGTGLEQYF. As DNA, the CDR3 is TGTGCCAGCAGCTTAGGGACAGGGCTCGAGCAGTACTTC.

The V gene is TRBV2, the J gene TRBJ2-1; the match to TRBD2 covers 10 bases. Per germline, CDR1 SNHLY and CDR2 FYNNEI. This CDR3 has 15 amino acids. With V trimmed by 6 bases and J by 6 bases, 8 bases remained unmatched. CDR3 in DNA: TGTGCCAGCAGACCCGGGACTAGCGAAAGCAATGAGCAGTTCTTC. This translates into CASRPGTSESNEQFF.

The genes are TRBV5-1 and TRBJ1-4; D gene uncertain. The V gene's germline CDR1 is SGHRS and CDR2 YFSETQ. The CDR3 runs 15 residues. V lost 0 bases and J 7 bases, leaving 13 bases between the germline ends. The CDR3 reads CASSLAYSRREKLFF. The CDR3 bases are TGCGCCAGCAGCTTGGCGTACTCTCGGCGTGAAAAACTGTTTTTT.

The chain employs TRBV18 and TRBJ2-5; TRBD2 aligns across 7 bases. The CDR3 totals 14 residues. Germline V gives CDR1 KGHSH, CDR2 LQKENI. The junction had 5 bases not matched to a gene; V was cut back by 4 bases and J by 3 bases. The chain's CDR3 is CASSRTGTKETQYF. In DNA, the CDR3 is TGTGCCAGCTCACGGACCGGGACTAAAGAGACCCAGTACTTC. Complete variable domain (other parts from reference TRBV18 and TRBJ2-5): NAGVMQNPRHLVRRRGQEARLRCSPMKGHSHVYWYRQLPEEGLKFMVYLQKENIIDESGMPKERFSAEFPKEGPSILRIQQVVRGDSAAYFCASSRTGTKETQYFGPGTRLLVL.

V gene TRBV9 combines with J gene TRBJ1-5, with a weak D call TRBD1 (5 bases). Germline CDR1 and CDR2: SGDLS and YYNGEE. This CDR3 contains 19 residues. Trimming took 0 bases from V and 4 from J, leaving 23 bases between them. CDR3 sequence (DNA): TGTGCCAGCAGCGTAGTCACAGGTCCCAAGTGCGGTTTTAATCAGCCCCAGCATTTT. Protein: CASSVVTGPKCGFNQPQHF.

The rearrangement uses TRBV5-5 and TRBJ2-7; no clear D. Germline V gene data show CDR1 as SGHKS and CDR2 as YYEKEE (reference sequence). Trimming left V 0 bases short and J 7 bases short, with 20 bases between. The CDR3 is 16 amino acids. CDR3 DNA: TGTGCCAGCAGCTTGGGAACAGTCCACCCCCCTCGGGAGCAGTACTTC. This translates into CASSLGTVHPPREQYF.

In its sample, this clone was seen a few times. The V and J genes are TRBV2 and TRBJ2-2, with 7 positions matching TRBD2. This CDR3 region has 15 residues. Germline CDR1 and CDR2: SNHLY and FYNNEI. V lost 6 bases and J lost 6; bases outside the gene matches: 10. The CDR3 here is CASSETSLLPGELFF. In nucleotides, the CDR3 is TGTGCCAGCAGCGAGACTAGCCTCCTCCCCGGGGAGCTGTTTTTT. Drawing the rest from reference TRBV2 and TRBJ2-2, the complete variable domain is EPEVTQTPSHQVTQMGQEVILRCVPISNHLYFYWYRQILGQKVEFLVSFYNNEISEKSEIFDDQFSVERPDGSNFTLKIRSTKLEDSAMYFCASSETSLLPGELFFGEGSRLTVL.

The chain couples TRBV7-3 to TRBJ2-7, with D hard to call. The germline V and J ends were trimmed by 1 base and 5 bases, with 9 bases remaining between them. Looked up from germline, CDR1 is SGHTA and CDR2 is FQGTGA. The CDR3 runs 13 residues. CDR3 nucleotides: TGTGCCAGCAGCTTAATCGGTGGAAACGAGCAGTACTTC. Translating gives CASSLIGGNEQYF.

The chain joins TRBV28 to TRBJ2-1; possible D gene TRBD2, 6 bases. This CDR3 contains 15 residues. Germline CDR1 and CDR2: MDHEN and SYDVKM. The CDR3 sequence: CASRWGSGAYNEQFF. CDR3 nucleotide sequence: TGTGCGAGTCGGTGGGGGTCGGGAGCCTACAATGAGCAGTTCTTC. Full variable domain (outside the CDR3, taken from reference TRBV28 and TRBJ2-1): DVKVTQSSRYLVKRTGEKVFLECVQDMDHENMFWYRQDPGLGLRLIYFSYDVKMKEKGDIPEGYSVSREKKERFSLILESASTNQTSMYLCASRWGSGAYNEQFFGPGTRLTVL.

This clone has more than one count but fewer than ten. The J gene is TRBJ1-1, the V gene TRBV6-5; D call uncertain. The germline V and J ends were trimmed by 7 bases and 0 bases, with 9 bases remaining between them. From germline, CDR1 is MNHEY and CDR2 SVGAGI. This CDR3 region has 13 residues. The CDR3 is CASTLRLNTEAFF. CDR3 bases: TGTGCCAGCACCCTACGGCTGAACACTGAAGCTTTCTTT.

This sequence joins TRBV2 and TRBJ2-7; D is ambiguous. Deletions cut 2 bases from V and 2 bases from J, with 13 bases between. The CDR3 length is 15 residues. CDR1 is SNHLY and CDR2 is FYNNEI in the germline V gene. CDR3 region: CASSEFTLGPYEQYF. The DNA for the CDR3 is TGTGCCAGCAGTGAATTCACGTTAGGGCCCTACGAGCAGTACTTC. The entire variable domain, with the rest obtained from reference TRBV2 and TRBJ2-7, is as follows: EPEVTQTPSHQVTQMGQEVILRCVPISNHLYFYWYRQILGQKVEFLVSFYNNEISEKSEIFDDQFSVERPDGSNFTLKIRSTKLEDSAMYFCASSEFTLGPYEQYFGPGTRLTVT.

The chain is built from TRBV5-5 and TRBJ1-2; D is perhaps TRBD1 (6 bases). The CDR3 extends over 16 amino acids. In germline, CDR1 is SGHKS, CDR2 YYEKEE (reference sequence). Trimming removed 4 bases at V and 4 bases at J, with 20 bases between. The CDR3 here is CASSAGAVLGGYGYTF. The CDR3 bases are TGTGCCAGCAGCGCAGGAGCAGTCCTAGGGGGCTATGGCTACACCTTC. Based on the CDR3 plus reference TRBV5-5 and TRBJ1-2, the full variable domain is DAGVTQSPTHLIKTRGQQVTLRCSPISGHKSVSWYQQVLGQGPQFIFQYYEKEERGRGNFPDRFSARQFPNYSSELNVNALLLGDSALYLCASSAGAVLGGYGYTFGSGTRLTVV.

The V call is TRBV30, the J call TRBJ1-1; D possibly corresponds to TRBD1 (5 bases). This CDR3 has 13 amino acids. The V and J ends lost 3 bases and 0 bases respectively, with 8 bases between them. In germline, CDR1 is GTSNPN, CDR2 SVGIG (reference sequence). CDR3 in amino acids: CAWRQGLNTEAFF. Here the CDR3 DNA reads TGTGCCTGGAGGCAGGGCCTGAACACTGAAGCTTTCTTT. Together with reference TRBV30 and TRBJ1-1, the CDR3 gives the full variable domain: SQTIHQWPATLVQPVGSPLSLECTVEGTSNPNLYWYRQAAGRGLQLLFYSVGIGQISSEVPQNLSASRPQDRQFILSSKKLLLSDSGFYLCAWRQGLNTEAFFGQGTRLTVV.